This is a list of T cell receptor beta chains from one sample in a study of T cells after yellow fever vaccination. TCRdb re-derived calls from the 5' RACE reads in MiXCR, one entry per CDR3 protein. This repertoire shows over 150,000 distinct CDR3 sequences, approximately 6.2% found once; its top ten account for roughly 3%. Sequencing was performed on CD4+ T cells sorted from PBMCs, taken on the day of the first yellow fever vaccination. Receptors were obtained from a young man who received the YFV17D yellow fever vaccine. Each CDR3 is given with its conserved first and last residue. D genes are given only for firm matches. Only some rows state a clone size, as once, few, many or a class for expanded clones.

v_gene: TRBV4-3
d_gene: TRBD2
abundance: .
j_gene: TRBJ2-2
CDR3aa: CASSEGSGGAETGELFF
CDR3nt: TGCGCCAGCAGCGAAGGAAGCGGGGGGGCGGAAACCGGGGAGCTGTTTTTT

v_gene: TRBV12-3/TRBV12-4
d_gene: .
abundance: .
j_gene: TRBJ1-2
CDR3aa: CASSLRGEGYTF
CDR3nt: TGTGCCAGCAGTTTGAGGGGAGAAGGCTACACCTTC

v_gene: TRBV5-1
d_gene: .
abundance: few
j_gene: TRBJ2-5
CDR3aa: CASSLVGLGRQETQYF
CDR3nt: TGCGCCAGCAGCTTGGTCGGGCTTGGGCGGCAAGAGACCCAGTACTTC

v_gene: TRBV12-3/TRBV12-4
d_gene: .
abundance: .
j_gene: TRBJ1-1
CDR3aa: CASSLVSGPGGF
CDR3nt: TGTGCCAGCAGTTTGGTCTCAGGCCCAGGAGGCTTT

v_gene: TRBV27
d_gene: TRBD2
abundance: many
j_gene: TRBJ2-3
CDR3aa: CASRRLAGEGTDTQYF
CDR3nt: TGTGCCAGCCGGAGGCTAGCGGGGGAGGGCACAGATACGCAGTATTTT

v_gene: TRBV6-5
d_gene: .
abundance: .
j_gene: TRBJ2-1
CDR3aa: CASSPGQGGNNEQFF
CDR3nt: TGTGCCAGCAGCCCCGGGCAGGGGGGTAACAATGAGCAGTTCTTC

v_gene: TRBV19
d_gene: TRBD1
abundance: many
j_gene: TRBJ2-6
CDR3aa: CASSMRTGTSGANVLTF
CDR3nt: TGTGCCAGTAGTATGAGGACAGGGACATCTGGGGCCAACGTCCTGACTTTC

v_gene: TRBV3-1
d_gene: .
abundance: few
j_gene: TRBJ1-5
CDR3aa: CASSQDFGYQPQHF
CDR3nt: TGTGCCAGCAGCCAAGATTTTGGGTATCAGCCCCAGCATTTT

v_gene: TRBV12-5
d_gene: TRBD1
abundance: few
j_gene: TRBJ2-5
CDR3aa: CASGYRQGLGETQYF
CDR3nt: TGTGCTAGTGGTTACCGACAGGGCTTAGGAGAGACCCAGTACTTC

v_gene: TRBV6-5
d_gene: TRBD1
abundance: many
j_gene: TRBJ1-4
CDR3aa: CASSLTGRGEKLFF
CDR3nt: TGTGCCAGCAGTTTGACAGGGAGGGGTGAAAAACTGTTTTTT

v_gene: TRBV5-1
d_gene: TRBD2
abundance: many
j_gene: TRBJ2-2
CDR3aa: CASRRSGGNTGELFF
CDR3nt: TGCGCCAGCAGGAGAAGCGGGGGAAACACCGGGGAGCTGTTTTTT

v_gene: TRBV5-6
d_gene: TRBD1
abundance: many
j_gene: TRBJ2-1
CDR3aa: CASSLKDRVTNEQFF
CDR3nt: TGTGCCAGCAGCTTGAAGGACAGGGTCACCAATGAGCAGTTCTTC

v_gene: TRBV9
d_gene: .
abundance: many
j_gene: TRBJ2-2
CDR3aa: CASSSPGPYTGELFF
CDR3nt: TGTGCCAGCAGCTCACCGGGACCCTACACCGGGGAGCTGTTTTTT

v_gene: TRBV7-9
d_gene: .
abundance: many
j_gene: TRBJ1-1
CDR3aa: CASSRTDRGAFF
CDR3nt: TGTGCCAGCAGCCGGACGGACCGGGGAGCTTTCTTT

v_gene: TRBV6-5
d_gene: .
abundance: many
j_gene: TRBJ2-6
CDR3aa: CASSYSELNTPGANVLTF
CDR3nt: TGTGCCAGCAGTTACTCGGAATTAAATACCCCAGGGGCCAACGTCCTGACTTTC

v_gene: TRBV12-3/TRBV12-4
d_gene: .
abundance: few
j_gene: TRBJ1-2
CDR3aa: CASSLARGPGGYTF
CDR3nt: TGTGCCAGCAGTTTAGCGAGGGGTCCCGGTGGCTACACCTTC

v_gene: TRBV5-5
d_gene: .
abundance: few
j_gene: TRBJ1-3
CDR3aa: CASSLVPDVPGNTIYF
CDR3nt: TGTGCCAGCAGCTTGGTTCCGGACGTCCCTGGAAACACCATATATTTT

v_gene: TRBV6-2/TRBV6-3
d_gene: TRBD2
abundance: few
j_gene: TRBJ2-1
CDR3aa: CASSGAGGPSSEQFF
CDR3nt: TGTGCCAGCAGTGGGGCGGGGGGGCCTTCTAGTGAGCAGTTCTTC

v_gene: TRBV20-1
d_gene: .
abundance: few
j_gene: TRBJ1-4
CDR3aa: CSARRGLTLPNEKLFF
CDR3nt: TGCAGTGCTAGAAGAGGGCTCACACTACCGAATGAAAAACTGTTTTTT

v_gene: TRBV7-3
d_gene: TRBD1
abundance: once
j_gene: TRBJ2-7
CDR3aa: CASSPTGGSNYEQYF
CDR3nt: TGTGCCAGCAGCCCCACAGGGGGAAGTAACTACGAGCAGTACTTC

v_gene: TRBV6-2/TRBV6-3
d_gene: TRBD1
abundance: few
j_gene: TRBJ1-2
CDR3aa: CASRTGQGRRSYTF
CDR3nt: TGTGCCAGCAGGACGGGACAGGGAAGACGGAGCTACACCTTC

v_gene: TRBV5-6
d_gene: .
abundance: many
j_gene: TRBJ1-5
CDR3aa: CASSLGHSNQPQHF
CDR3nt: TGTGCCAGCAGCTTGGGACATAGCAATCAGCCCCAGCATTTT

v_gene: TRBV24-1
d_gene: TRBD2
abundance: few
j_gene: TRBJ2-1
CDR3aa: CATSDPGLAWVF
CDR3nt: TGTGCCACCAGTGATCCCGGACTAGCATGGGTCTTC

v_gene: TRBV7-2
d_gene: TRBD2
abundance: many
j_gene: TRBJ2-3
CDR3aa: CASSLVAGGPDKNF
CDR3nt: TGTGCCAGCAGCTTAGTTGCGGGGGGGCCTGATAAGAATTTT